This T cell receptor (beta chain) was captured in a study of regulatory T cells in long-lasting Graves disease (dated by TCRdb to the early 2020s). The study in broad terms: Antithyroid drugs had been taken for less than 3 months by newly diagnosed Graves' disease patients. Persistent Graves' disease patients were compared with newly diagnosed Graves' disease patients by peripheral blood TCR sequencing and RNA sequencing. The study took place in China and was registered as a clinical trial. TCR sequencing covered around 13 persistent and roughly 20 newly diagnosed Graves' disease patients, 33 samples in total.

The library was made by multiplex PCR. Instrument used: Illumina HiSeq 4000. CDR3 regions were amplified by Arm-PCR with iRepertoire HTBI primers to construct TCR beta libraries. PCR products were gel purified before sequencing. The study's own analysis went as follows. Gene usage analysis of CDR3 amino acid clonotypes used the approximately 62 TRBV and 14 to 15 TRBJ segments found across samples. Filtered high-quality paired reads were merged into contigs using COPE and FqMerger. BLAST was used to align contigs to the IMGT TRBV, TRBD and TRBJ reference genes, and CDR3 was defined following IMGT. Any clonotype with a frequency above 0.1% was counted as a highly expanded clone. Shannon entropy was used to measure repertoire diversity, and the Gini coefficient was used to measure V-J evenness. Public clonotypes were defined as clonotypes shared by more than one individual. TCRdb trimmed the raw reads at Q25, called clones with MiXCR and kept productive beta chains. Rows are unified per CDR3 protein, each entry keeping the most common DNA and genes. The V and J calls shown here were made by TCRdb, not taken from the authors' results. This sample has some 340,000 distinct CDR3 sequences in its table, and 10% to 15% of those were observed once. 15% to 20% of the sample is taken by the ten largest.

Note on this clonotype: Its antigen specificity is not known. No base qualities exist here, and no much larger clone lies one base off it.

Broad study findings and their caveats: A larger number of public clonotypes was shared among persistent patients (about 2,700) than among newly diagnosed patients (about 990). Because the primary lesion, thyroid tissue, could not be accessed, the study looked at peripheral blood alone. Persistent disease showed preferential use of TRBV28, TRBJ1-2 and TRBJ2-5, whereas newly diagnosed disease favored TRBV20-1 and TRBJ2-1. The authors acknowledged the small sample size as a limitation that may reduce accuracy. Only the TCR beta chain was sequenced and analyzed. Persistent Graves' disease patients showed lower TCR Shannon entropy and fewer highly expanded clones than newly diagnosed patients, suggesting clonal expansion.

Looking up the germline V gene yields CDR1 SNHLY and CDR2 FYNNEI. V loses 6 bases of germline sequence and J loses 8 bases, and the interval between the two ends is 14 bases. The CDR3 runs 13 amino acids, cysteine and phenylalanine included. Just the 39-base CDR3 DNA is kept, in frame starting at base 1. The time point label corresponds to: newly diagnosed GD, antithyroid drugs for less than 3 months. For both TCR sequencing and RNA sequencing, RNA was extracted from PBMCs using TRIzol. The diagnosis of Graves' disease was made according to American Thyroid Association guidelines. Patients were recruited from an endocrinology department in Xi'an, China. From each patient, 8 to 10 milliliters of peripheral blood was collected into an EDTA anticoagulant tube. Ficoll Paque Plus density gradient separation was used to isolate PBMCs, and no further T cell sorting was done. An Agilent 2100 Bioanalyzer and agarose gel were used to check RNA quality, while a NanoDrop 2000 measured RNA concentration.

These data also formed part of another study, on T cells in Graves' hyperthyroidism and ophthalmopathy. The other study reports the following: Stable Graves' hyperthyroidism was defined as no progression to ophthalmopathy during 18 months of follow-up. Hyperthyroidism patients were newly diagnosed, had a disease duration of under 2 months, and were aged 18 to 65 years. Patients with uncontrolled infections, other autoimmune diseases, pregnancy or lactation were excluded. Diagnoses relied on clinical symptoms, serum thyroxine and TRAb, thyroid ultrasound and orbital computed tomography. A first-round RT-PCR of the TCR CDR3 used the HTBI primer set with the Qiagen OneStep RT-PCR kit. Most expanded thyroid clonotypes (frequency above 0.001) were also found in blood, which suggests that blood repertoires may mirror thyroid immune responses. A 13 V-J signature model separated ophthalmopathy from stable hyperthyroidism, with over 85% sensitivity and 81.08% specificity in cross-validation and 80%/75% in testing. In validation, progression to ophthalmopathy was predicted by the model with roughly 69% sensitivity and 72% to 85% specificity, a median of around 6.5 months before onset. To identify TCR V-J signatures that set the groups apart, the researchers used a discovery cohort of about a hundred patients, made up of 40 to 45 with Graves' ophthalmopathy and approximately 57 with stable Graves' hyperthyroidism. An independent validation cohort of fewer than 20 hyperthyroidism patients and about 15 patients who later progressed to ophthalmopathy tested prospective prediction of ophthalmopathy. The approximately 100 discovery patients were randomly divided into training and test sets at a 7:3 ratio. In addition, the study compared T-cell repertoires in thyroid tissue and in blood from roughly 6 Graves' hyperthyroidism patients. Following sampling, methimazole starting at 30 mg daily was given to hyperthyroidism patients, and high-dose intravenous methylprednisolone was given to ophthalmopathy patients. Libraries were constructed in a second round of multiplex PCR, after which size selection and purification were performed. The libraries were sequenced on an Illumina HiSeq2000 using paired-end 100 bp reads. SOAPnuke was used to process the raw data, with reads discarded if the reads contained adapters or uncalled bases, had a mean Phred below 15, or lacked an exact constant-primer or identifier match. COPE v1.2.5 was used to merge the high-quality paired reads, and each unique nucleotide sequence was defined as a clonotype. MiTCR v1.1 was used to align clonotypes to the IMGT TRBV, TRBD and TRBJ reference segments. The analysis was restricted to V-J combinations with a frequency above 0.0001, which together covered 99% to 99.2% of the repertoires. A TCS score was defined as the ratio of F50 (clonal expansion) to E x V (chaos), with BLOSUM62-based TCRdist applied between CDR3 peptides within each V-J. Welch's t-statistics and random forest reduced approximately 520 V-J features to under 15, which were used in a naive Bayes classifier (R e1071). Sample size was not statistically predetermined, and blinding of investigators to group allocation was not performed. TCR Vbeta CDR3 sequencing of approximately 140 peripheral blood samples (around 45 ophthalmopathy, 75 hyperthyroidism and about 17 progressor patients) is reported in the paper.

This material consisted of peripheral blood mononuclear cells (PBMCs), taken at new diagnosis, from a patient treated with antithyroid drugs. The receptor was derived from a woman aged 18-29 years with Graves disease. Donor details come from another sample of the same person, matched by shared clones. The sequence is built from TRBV2 and TRBJ2-1; TRBD1 is a weak D gene call, 5 bases matching. The CDR3 reads as follows: CASRGRVSDEQFF. The sequenced DNA: TGTGCCAGCAGGGGCAGGGTCAGTGATGAGCAGTTCTTC.